These 17 T cell receptor beta chains were sequenced from one sample in a study of blood T cell repertoires in COVID-19. The data were produced by immunoSEQ multiplex PCR, yet TCRdb's version contains in-frame clones alone and is incomplete. The table records some 250,000 clones, about 89% of them present only once. Source material: PBMCs or T cells enriched from blood (not recorded which). These receptors came from a human donor in a cohort exposed to, infected with or recovered from COVID-19 (not recorded which). The donor label of this sample is uncertain.

The chain couples TRBV10-2 to TRBJ2-1; D may be TRBD2 (7 bases). This CDR3 comprises 18 residues. In germline, CDR1 is WSHSY, CDR2 SAAADI. Trimming took 6 bases from V and 7 from J, leaving 28 bases between them. CDR3 protein: CASSEDKNGRGRGNEQFF. Written as DNA, the CDR3 is TGCGCCAGCAGCGAGGACAAGAACGGGCGGGGGCGGGGGAATGAGCAGTTCTTC.

CDR3 region: CASRPGTGGGYTF. The CDR3 DNA is TGTGCCAGCAGACCCGGGACGGGGGGTGGCTACACCTTC. The rearrangement uses TRBV6-5 and TRBJ1-2; D is perhaps TRBD1 (5 bases). From germline, CDR1 is MNHEY and CDR2 SVGAGI. V was clipped by 6 bases and J by 7 bases, with 15 bases between them. This CDR3 is built from 13 residues.

This chain links TRBV19 with TRBJ2-2; D is unresolved. Trimming took 10 bases from V and 7 from J, leaving 19 bases between them. Germline V gene sequence: CDR1 LNHDA, CDR2 SQIVND (reference sequence). This CDR3 is 14 amino acids long. The CDR3 sequence is CATRATIRVGELFF. The CDR3 nucleotides are TGTGCCACTAGAGCGACGATTCGGGTCGGGGAGCTGTTTTTT.

This sequence joins TRBV27 and TRBJ1-2, with a tentative D call TRBD1 (5 bases). V was trimmed by 5 bases and J by 4 bases, leaving 11 bases between them. CDR3 size: 13 residues. Germline CDR1 MNHEY, CDR2 SMNVEV (reference sequence). The DNA of the CDR3 is TGTGCCAGCAGTCCGGGACTCCTCTATGGCTACACCTTC. Protein product: CASSPGLLYGYTF.

The chain joins TRBV27 to TRBJ2-5; 8 bases match TRBD1. This CDR3 spans 15 amino acids. Germline lookup yields CDR1 MNHEY and CDR2 SMNVEV (reference sequence). Trimming removed 3 bases from V and 2 bases from J; junction bases left unmatched: 5. The chain's CDR3 is CASSFWTGYQETQYF. The CDR3 coding sequence is TGTGCCAGCAGTTTTTGGACAGGGTATCAAGAGACCCAGTACTTC.

This rearrangement joins TRBV15 to TRBJ1-2; a weak D match, TRBD1 (5 bases). V dropped 1 base and J dropped 4 bases, with 13 bases sitting between them. CDR1 and CDR2 (germline): LNHNV, YYDKDF (reference sequence). The CDR3 runs to 15 residues. The CDR3 reads CATSRATETGYGYTF. The CDR3 nucleotides are TGTGCCACCAGCAGAGCGACAGAAACTGGCTATGGCTACACCTTC. The full variable domain, its missing parts supplied by reference TRBV15 and TRBJ1-2, is DAMVIQNPRYQVTQFGKPVTLSCSQTLNHNVMYWYQQKSSQAPKLLFHYYDKDFNNEADTPDNFQSRRPNTSFCFLDIRSPGLGDTAMYLCATSRATETGYGYTFGSGTRLTVV.

The V and J genes are TRBV5-4 and TRBJ1-6; a possible D gene is TRBD1 (6 bases). From germline, CDR1 is SGHNT and CDR2 YYREEE (reference sequence). This CDR3 is built from 17 residues. V lost 3 bases to trimming and J lost 0 bases, with 13 bases between them. CDR3: CASSSVTGSSYNSPLHF. The CDR3 DNA is TGTGCCAGCAGCTCGGTCACAGGGAGCTCCTATAATTCACCCCTCCACTTT. Drawing the rest from reference TRBV5-4 and TRBJ1-6, the complete variable domain is ETGVTQSPTHLIKTRGQQVTLRCSSQSGHNTVSWYQQALGQGPQFIFQYYREEENGRGNFPPRFSGLQFPNYSSELNVNALELDDSALYLCASSSVTGSSYNSPLHFGNGTRLTVT.

The chain is built from TRBV7-2 and TRBJ2-5; 12 positions match TRBD2. The germline V gene encodes CDR1 SGHTA and CDR2 FQGNSA. This CDR3 spans 16 amino acids. The trim removed 11 bases at V and 7 bases at J, leaving 17 bases unmatched. The DNA of the CDR3 is TGTGCCTCCACCCCCCTAGCGGGGGGGCTACTGGGGACCCAGTACTTC. It codes for CASTPLAGGLLGTQYF.

This chain connects TRBV20-1 to TRBJ1-1; D is undetermined. V gave up 3 bases and J gave up 1 base, with 6 bases separating them. Germline CDR1 is DFQATT and CDR2 is SNEGSKA (reference sequence). The CDR3 spans 12 residues. The CDR3 DNA is TGCAGTGCTAGTACAGAGAACACTGAAGCTTTCTTT. This gives the protein CSASTENTEAFF.

Remarks on this clone: The sample has other DNA sequences that encode this CDR3 too. The chain has TRBV7-2 and TRBJ1-2; 9 positions agree with TRBD1. V lost 2 bases, J lost 0 bases, and 1 base stayed unmatched. Germline V gene data show CDR1 as SGHTA and CDR2 as FQGNSA. This CDR3 contains 15 residues. The CDR3 here is CASSLRQGANYGYTF. In DNA form, the CDR3 reads TGTGCCAGCAGCTTACGACAGGGGGCTAACTATGGCTACACCTTC.

This chain joins TRBV7-9 and TRBJ1-2; D is undetermined. Per germline, CDR1 SEHNR and CDR2 FQNEAQ (reference sequence). CDR3 length: 14 amino acids. V dropped 5 bases and J dropped 8 bases, with 18 bases sitting between them. CDR3 region: CASSRWRQTRGYTF. The DNA of the CDR3 is TGTGCCAGCAGCCGCTGGAGGCAGACGCGAGGCTACACCTTC.

This clone was found once. J is TRBJ2-5 and V is TRBV10-3; D possibly corresponds to TRBD2 (6 bases). The CDR3 runs to 14 residues. Germline V CDR1 and CDR2: ENHRY, SYGVKD. V shed 8 bases and J shed 2 bases, with 15 bases lying between them. CDR3 sequence reads: CAIAELGGQETQYF. In DNA form, the CDR3 reads TGTGCCATCGCGGAGTTGGGGGGTCAAGAGACCCAGTACTTC.

This clone was seen once. This chain joins TRBV4-2 and TRBJ2-7; 7 bases map to TRBD2. V lost 4 bases to trimming and J lost 7 bases; unmatched junction nucleotides: 13. The CDR3 covers 15 residues. Germline-derived CDR1 and CDR2 are LGHNA and YNFKEQ. The CDR3 sequence is CASSLSSTDSGEQYF. In DNA form, the CDR3 reads TGTGCCAGCAGCCTTTCTTCTACCGATAGCGGGGAGCAGTACTTC.

This clone was seen just once. V usage is TRBV7-2 and J usage is TRBJ1-1; a possible D gene is TRBD1 (6 bases). Germline V gives CDR1 SGHTA, CDR2 FQGNSA. The length of the CDR3 is 14 residues. Trimming took 3 bases from V and 0 from J, leaving 8 bases between them. This CDR3 reads CASSFNRVNTEAFF. CDR3 coding DNA: TGTGCCAGCAGCTTTAACAGGGTGAACACTGAAGCTTTCTTT. Looking up the rest from reference TRBV7-2 and TRBJ1-1 gives the full variable domain: GAGVSQSPSNKVTEKGKDVELRCDPISGHTALYWYRQSLGQGLEFLIYFQGNSAPDKSGLPSDRFSAERTGGSVSTLTIQRTQQEDSAVYLCASSFNRVNTEAFFGQGTRLTVV.

The chain carries TRBV14 and TRBJ1-1, with 7 bases aligning to TRBD1. Looked up from germline, CDR1 is SGHDN and CDR2 is FVKESK. The CDR3 has 14 residues. Germline trimming cut 3 bases from V and 7 bases from J; bases unmatched to any gene: 8. The CDR3 spells CASSQRTGPLEAFF. The CDR3 nucleotides read TGTGCCAGCAGCCAGCGGACAGGACCGCTTGAAGCTTTCTTT.

In its sample, this clone was seen once. The chain carries TRBV9 and TRBJ2-5; D is possibly TRBD2 (5 bases). This CDR3 contains 14 residues. Looked up from germline, CDR1 is SGDLS and CDR2 is YYNGEE. V lost 3 bases, J lost 4 bases, and 13 bases lay in between. In DNA, the CDR3 is TGTGCCAGCAGCGGAGGTCAAGGGAGAGAGACCCAGTACTTC. Protein: CASSGGQGRETQYF.

The rearrangement links TRBV6-2 or TRBV6-3 to TRBJ2-3; TRBD2 might be the D (6 bases). The CDR3 has 16 amino acids. V was cut by 4 bases and J by 0 bases, with 14 bases left in between. Germline V gene sequence: CDR1 MNHEY, CDR2 SVGEGT. CDR3 region: CASSWGVGTSTDTQYF. In nucleotides, the CDR3 is TGTGCCAGCAGTTGGGGCGTAGGGACTAGCACAGATACGCAGTATTTT.